This TCR beta chain was recovered during a study of CD8 T cells in ankylosing spondylitis. This clonotype was counted only a few times. Antigen specificity is unknown. The study's findings and limits: Disease-associated clones were reportedly significantly overrepresented in matched ankylosing spondylitis synovial fluid. Reactive arthritis synovial fluid and blood previously showed some of these motif variants. Seemingly characteristic of ankylosing spondylitis blood was a TCR beta motif consisting of several highly homologous variants.

One entry per CDR3 protein, called by TCRdb with MiXCR from the 5' RACE reads. The table includes some 240,000 distinct CDR3 sequences, around 25% detected once. Trimming left V 6 bases short and J 1 base short, with 12 bases between. The CDR3 totals 14 residues. The TCR comes from a male donor with ankylosing spondylitis or in good health (not recorded which). Sequenced input: blood, either unsorted or a sorted T cell fraction (not recorded which). The chain is built from TRBV12-3 or TRBV12-4 and TRBJ2-5, with a weak D call TRBD1 (7 bases). The CDR3 region has the DNA TGTGCCAGCAGCCGGGGGACAGCCCAAGAGACCCAGTACTTC. Protein: CASSRGTAQETQYF.